These 25 T cell receptor beta chains were sequenced from one sample in a study of cytomegalovirus exposure and HLA in healthy donors. A multiplex PCR was run with 60 Vbeta primers and 13 Jbeta primers. The data were produced by immunoSEQ multiplex PCR, yet TCRdb's version contains in-frame clones alone and is incomplete. This sample has more than 95,000 clones, with approximately 75% found just once. Source material: PBMCs. Receptors were obtained from a man aged 25 to 40 in good health and CMV-seronegative.

This clone was detected only a few times. The chain joins TRBV9 to TRBJ1-3; TRBD1 might be the D (6 bases). This CDR3 has 22 residues. Germline lookup yields CDR1 SGDLS and CDR2 YYNGEE. V dropped 4 bases and J dropped 0 bases, with 32 bases sitting between them. CDR3 in amino acids: CASSPRPWGGASNFGSGNTIYF. The DNA of the CDR3 is TGTGCCAGCAGCCCTCGCCCTTGGGGGGGGGCATCGAATTTTGGCTCTGGAAACACCATATATTTT. The complete variable domain, with remaining parts taken from reference TRBV9 and TRBJ1-3, reads DSGVTQTPKHLITATGQRVTLRCSPRSGDLSVYWYQQSLDQGLQFLIQYYNGEERAKGNILERFSAQQFPDLHSELNLSSLELGDSALYFCASSPRPWGGASNFGSGNTIYFGEGSWLTVV.

In its sample, this clone was seen a few times. The chain recombines TRBV9 with TRBJ1-3; D might be TRBD1 (5 bases). V was clipped by 0 bases and J by 0 bases, with 7 bases between them. The CDR3 consists of 15 residues. The V gene's germline CDR1 is SGDLS and CDR2 YYNGEE. The CDR3 sequence is CASSVEGNSGNTIYF. In nucleotides, the CDR3 is TGTGCCAGCAGCGTAGAGGGGAACTCTGGAAACACCATATATTTT.

This clone was detected a few times. The chain joins TRBV5-1 to TRBJ1-2; D may be TRBD1 (6 bases). The V gene lost 4 bases and the J gene lost 6 bases, with 13 bases spanning the gap. The length of the CDR3 is 13 residues. CDR1 is SGHRS and CDR2 is YFSETQ in the germline V gene. CDR3 sequence: CASSILQGDGYTF. CDR3 in DNA: TGCGCCAGCAGCATCCTACAGGGAGATGGCTACACCTTC.

The rearrangement joins TRBV5-1 to TRBJ1-2, with D possibly TRBD1 on 5 matching bases. V was clipped by 3 bases and J by 3 bases, with 9 bases between them. Germline V gene data show CDR1 as SGHRS and CDR2 as YFSETQ. The CDR3 runs 13 residues. The CDR3 loop reads CASSSRVDYGYTF. CDR3 DNA: TGCGCCAGCAGCTCCAGGGTTGACTATGGCTACACCTTC. Combining the CDR3 with reference TRBV5-1 and TRBJ1-2 gives the whole variable domain KAGVTQTPRYLIKTRGQQVTLSCSPISGHRSVSWYQQTPGQGLQFLFEYFSETQRNKGNFPGRFSGRQFSNSRSEMNVSTLELGDSALYLCASSSRVDYGYTFGSGTRLTVV.

V gene TRBV18 combines with J gene TRBJ1-4; the D gene is possibly TRBD1 (6 bases). CDR3 size: 14 residues. Trimming stripped 4 bases from V and 4 bases from J, with 10 bases between. Germline V gene data show CDR1 as KGHSH and CDR2 as LQKENI. This chain's CDR3 is CASSLDRNNEKLFF. CDR3 nucleotide sequence: TGTGCCAGCTCACTCGACAGGAATAATGAAAAACTGTTTTTT.

The CDR3 bases are TGTGCCAGCATACGCCTATATAGCAATCAGCCCCAGCATTTT. Amino acid sequence: CASIRLYSNQPQHF. This chain links TRBV28 with TRBJ1-5, with unresolved D. V lost 7 bases, J lost 0 bases, and 10 bases lay in between. Germline CDR1 MDHEN, CDR2 SYDVKM. The CDR3 contains 14 residues.

This clone was found once. The chain has TRBV14 and TRBJ1-1, with D hard to call. With 3 bases removed from V and 3 bases from J, the gap between germline ends came to 8 bases. The CDR3 has 13 residues. The V gene's germline CDR1 is SGHDN and CDR2 FVKESK. CDR3 sequence reads: CASSHIRYTEAFF. CDR3 in DNA: TGTGCCAGCAGCCATATCAGGTACACTGAAGCTTTCTTT.

This clone is labeled as medium-sized. This sequence joins TRBV28 and TRBJ1-1; TRBD1 matches at 7 bases. With 6 bases clipped from V and 0 bases from J, the junction kept 7 bases outside the gene matches. This CDR3 has 15 residues. Germline-derived CDR1 and CDR2 are MDHEN and SYDVKM. CDR3 protein: CASRLQGLLNTEAFF. The CDR3 bases are TGTGCCAGCAGACTACAGGGGCTACTGAACACTGAAGCTTTCTTT.

This sequence joins TRBV30 and TRBJ2-5; maybe TRBD2 (5 bases). Germline assignment: CDR1 GTSNPN and CDR2 SVGIG (reference sequence). This CDR3 has 13 residues. The V gene lost 1 base and the J gene lost 8 bases, with 14 bases spanning the gap. CDR3 coding DNA: TGTGCCTGGAGTGGGCGGGCCGGGTCCACCCAGTACTTC. Translated, it gives CAWSGRAGSTQYF. The full variable domain, with the rest looked up from reference TRBV30 and TRBJ2-5, is SQTIHQWPATLVQPVGSPLSLECTVEGTSNPNLYWYRQAAGRGLQLLFYSVGIGQISSEVPQNLSASRPQDRQFILSSKKLLLSDSGFYLCAWSGRAGSTQYFGPGTRLLVL.

This clone showed up just once. The chain has TRBV5-8 and TRBJ1-4; D ambiguous. In germline, CDR1 is SGHTS, CDR2 YDEGEE. Trimming stripped 0 bases from V and 7 bases from J, with 13 bases between. CDR3 length: 15 residues. CDR3 nucleotide sequence: TGTGCCAGCAGCTTGGGGCGTAACCGAGGTGAAAAACTGTTTTTT. Encoded protein: CASSLGRNRGEKLFF.

This clone was detected only a few times. V is TRBV6-5 and J is TRBJ2-1; 8 positions match TRBD2. The V segment lost 7 bases and the J segment 4 bases; nucleotides outside the gene matches: 6. The germline V gene encodes CDR1 MNHEY and CDR2 SVGAGI. The CDR3 loop spans 14 amino acids. The CDR3 nucleotides read TGTGCCAGCACGGGGGGGGCGGGGTACAATGAGCAGTTCTTC. This gives the protein CASTGGAGYNEQFF.

The rearrangement uses TRBV5-6 and TRBJ2-5; 7 bases agree with TRBD1. This CDR3 has 14 residues. Looked up from germline, CDR1 is SGHDT and CDR2 is YYEEEE. J was trimmed by 3 bases and V by 1 base; bases with no gene match: 3. CDR3 region: CASSLTGAEETQYF. In DNA, the CDR3 is TGTGCCAGCAGCTTGACAGGGGCCGAAGAGACCCAGTACTTC.

The chain couples TRBV4-1 to TRBJ2-7, with a possible D match to TRBD2 (5 bases). V was clipped by 5 bases and J by 4 bases, with 18 bases between them. Germline V lookup: CDR1 MGHRA, CDR2 YSYEKL. This CDR3 comprises 15 residues. CDR3 protein: CASSFSTGFDYEQYF. The DNA for the CDR3 is TGCGCCAGCAGCTTCTCTACGGGGTTCGATTACGAGCAGTACTTC.

This clone was seen a few times. The chain couples TRBV19 to TRBJ2-1; TRBD2 matches 16 bases. CDR1 LNHDA and CDR2 SQIVND come from the germline V gene (reference sequence). The CDR3 contains 17 residues. Losses at the gene ends were 6 bases for V and 9 bases for J; bases not matched to a gene: 11. The CDR3 DNA sequence: TGTGCCAGTAGCGACCCGGGACTAGCGGGGGGGCCCATTGAGCAGTTCTTC. Protein: CASSDPGLAGGPIEQFF. The full variable domain, rest sourced from reference TRBV19 and TRBJ2-1, is DGGITQSPKYLFRKEGQNVTLSCEQNLNHDAMYWYRQDPGQGLRLIYYSQIVNDFQKGDIAEGYSVSREKKESFPLTVTSAQKNPTAFYLCASSDPGLAGGPIEQFFGPGTRLTVL.

The gene calls are TRBV6-5 and TRBJ2-5; 11 bases agree with TRBD2. V lost 6 bases, J lost 3 bases, and 6 bases stayed unmatched. The CDR3 spans 15 residues. Germline V gene data show CDR1 as MNHEY and CDR2 as SVGAGI. CDR3 nucleotide sequence: TGTGCCAGCAGCCAACTAGCGGGGGTTGAAGAGACCCAGTACTTC. Its translation: CASSQLAGVEETQYF.

The V and J genes are TRBV5-5 and TRBJ1-6; weak D call: TRBD1 (6 bases). Trimming shortened V by 5 bases and J by 4 bases, and 22 bases separated the two germline ends. Germline CDR1 SGHKS, CDR2 YYEKEE (reference sequence). The CDR3 is 18 residues long. The CDR3 coding sequence is TGTGCCAGCAGGCTTGGCGTCCCAGGGGCGGAATATAATTCACCCCTCCACTTT. Its protein is CASRLGVPGAEYNSPLHF.

The chain joins TRBV6-5 to TRBJ2-5, with TRBD2 as a possible D gene (5 bases). Germline V gene sequence: CDR1 MNHEY, CDR2 SVGAGI. The ends were cut back, 0 bases at V and 2 bases at J, with 13 bases in the middle. The CDR3 has 16 residues. In DNA, the CDR3 is TGTGCCAGCAGTTACTCGAAAGGGCGAGGGCAAGAGACCCAGTACTTC. Its translation: CASSYSKGRGQETQYF.

The genes are TRBV19 and TRBJ2-5; a weak D match, TRBD2 (6 bases). The V gene's germline CDR1 is LNHDA and CDR2 SQIVND (reference sequence). V was trimmed by 3 bases and J by 5 bases, leaving 7 bases between them. CDR3 length equals 12 residues. The CDR3 sequence is CASSMEGETQYF. The CDR3 region has the DNA TGTGCCAGTAGTATGGAGGGGGAGACCCAGTACTTC.

The chain is built from TRBV2 and TRBJ1-1; no reliable D call. Germline CDR1 SNHLY, CDR2 FYNNEI. V was cut by 2 bases and J by 1 base, with 14 bases left in between. This CDR3 is built from 16 residues. CDR3 coding DNA: TGTGCCAGCAGTGAAATCGGGATAAACAGGAACACTGAAGCTTTCTTT. Encoded protein: CASSEIGINRNTEAFF.

The chain combines TRBV9 with TRBJ2-3; 12 positions match TRBD2. This CDR3 is 18 amino acids long. Trimming took 3 bases from V and 5 from J; bases not matched to a gene: 13. Germline CDR1 and CDR2: SGDLS and YYNGEE. In DNA form, the CDR3 reads TGTGCCAGCAGCGGATCTAGCGGGGGGGCGGCGGTTGGAGATACGCAGTATTTT. This translates into CASSGSSGGAAVGDTQYF.

V is TRBV5-1 and J is TRBJ2-1; TRBD2 matches at 8 bases. With V trimmed by 6 bases and J by 8 bases, 10 bases remained unmatched. The CDR3 is 14 residues long. Germline values: CDR1 SGHRS, CDR2 YFSETQ. In DNA form, the CDR3 reads TGCGCCAGCACCTATCGGGGGGGCAACGATGAGCAGTTCTTC. It encodes CASTYRGGNDEQFF.

The chain links TRBV7-9 to TRBJ1-2, with TRBD1 matching 7 bases. CDR1 is SEHNR and CDR2 is FQNEAQ in the germline V gene (reference sequence). The CDR3 is 13 residues long. V lost 5 bases to trimming and J lost 8 bases; unmatched junction nucleotides: 8. The CDR3 coding sequence is TGTGCCAGCAGCCTGGACAGGACCGGCGGCTACACCTTC. Protein product: CASSLDRTGGYTF.

This clone was recorded once. V gene TRBV6-1 combines with J gene TRBJ2-3, with TRBD1 matching over 9 bases. Germline CDR1 is MNHNS and CDR2 is SASEGT. With 6 bases clipped from V and 4 bases from J, the junction kept 5 bases outside the gene matches. The CDR3 is 14 amino acids. The CDR3 DNA follows: TGTGCCAGCAGCCGGGACAGGGTTTCAGATACGCAGTATTTT. This gives the protein CASSRDRVSDTQYF.

This clone was counted only a few times. The CDR3 region is CASLRKSRDLLNQPQHF. The CDR3, as DNA: TGTGCCAGCCTCCGTAAGAGCCGGGACTTACTCAATCAGCCCCAGCATTTT. This sequence joins TRBV7-8 and TRBJ1-5; D perhaps matches TRBD1 (5 bases). Germline V gene sequence: CDR1 SGHVS, CDR2 FQNEAQ. The length of the CDR3 is 17 residues. With 8 bases removed from V and 3 bases from J, the gap between germline ends came to 23 bases.

CDR3 nucleotides: TGTGCCAGCAGCTTATTCGGGACAGGGGCCTACGAGCAGTACTTC. Amino acids: CASSLFGTGAYEQYF. The chain employs TRBV5-4 and TRBJ2-5, with 10 bases matching TRBD1. The closer fit of TRBJ2-7 to the DNA end suggests the J call may be wrong. The CDR3 covers 15 residues. In germline, CDR1 is SGHNT, CDR2 YYREEE (reference sequence).